This T cell receptor beta chain was profiled in a study of blood T cell repertoires in COVID-19. Study-level information: PBMCs, B-cell-depleted T cells, or T cells provided the cDNA or gDNA that made up the material.

Allocation to cohorts depended on clinical history reported by the participants. Authors' methods: The assay estimated nucleated cells by amplifying reference gene primers. Libraries were prepared by immunoSEQ multiplex PCR; TCRdb keeps only in-frame clonotypes and omits some of them. V and J calls and clone size are copied from that table; D and trimming were computed from the DNA. Among approximately 220,000 clones listed, around 85% were seen once. Unmatched junction bases numbered 9, after V lost 5 bases and J lost 4 bases. Per germline, CDR1 SGHRS and CDR2 YFSETQ. The CDR3 runs to 15 residues. The J gene is TRBJ2-5, the V gene TRBV5-1, with 9 bases lining up with TRBD1. Sequenced sample: PBMCs or T cells enriched from blood (not recorded which). The sequence was collected from a woman in her thirties or forties with acute COVID-19. Written as DNA, the CDR3 is TGCGCCAGCAGTAGGACAGGGGTAGCCGCAGAGACCCAGTACTTC. Its translation: CASSRTGVAAETQYF. Supplemented by reference TRBV5-1 and TRBJ2-5, the full variable domain reads KAGVTQTPRYLIKTRGQQVTLSCSPISGHRSVSWYQQTPGQGLQFLFEYFSETQRNKGNFPGRFSGRQFSNSRSEMNVSTLELGDSALYLCASSRTGVAAETQYFGPGTRLLVL.